One sample yielded the 15 T cell receptor beta chains listed below, sequenced in a study of vaccination effects on CD4 cells after COVID-19. ViraFEST used viral peptide pools to expand antigen-specific CD4+ T cells before sequencing. Culture lasted over 9 days before CD4+ T cell isolation. Antigen specificity for these receptors is unknown. The method was immunoSEQ multiplex PCR; TCRdb's version includes in-frame clones alone and lacks a portion of them. This sample yields under 85,000 clones, of which roughly four fifths are seen a single time; around 1.5% belongs to the top ten. Material: CD4+ T cells from PBMCs cultured with HCoV-229E spike peptides, obtained before COVID-19 vaccination. The receptor set was obtained from a human donor who received a COVID-19 vaccine.

The CDR3 loop is CASSQVGGGGSNTEAFF. DNA for the CDR3: TGCGCCAGCAGCCAAGTAGGGGGAGGGGGGTCGAACACTGAAGCTTTCTTT. This chain joins TRBV4-1 and TRBJ1-1; maybe TRBD1 (6 bases). CDR3 size: 17 residues. CDR1 is MGHRA and CDR2 is YSYEKL in the germline V gene. V was trimmed by 1 base and J by 1 base, leaving 16 bases between them.

To note about this clone: The sample contains more than one DNA sequence encoding this CDR3. The chain joins TRBV10-1 to TRBJ1-2, with D unresolved. This CDR3 has 13 residues. The V and J ends lost 6 bases and 0 bases respectively, with 8 bases between them. The germline gives CDR1 WNHNN, CDR2 SYGVQD (reference sequence). In nucleotides, the CDR3 is TGCGCCAGCAGCCGTCTAGCTAACTATGGCTACACCTTC. Amino acids: CASSRLANYGYTF.

This chain connects TRBV6-2 or TRBV6-3 to TRBJ1-2; D is possibly TRBD1 (5 bases). CDR3 length: 12 amino acids. V lost 5 bases, J lost 4 bases, and 8 bases lay in between. Germline-derived CDR1 and CDR2 are MNHEY and SVGEGT. CDR3 DNA sequence: TGTGCCAGCAGTAACGGGGGCTATGGCTACACCTTC. Its translation: CASSNGGYGYTF.

The chain links TRBV6-6 to TRBJ2-3, with a weak D call TRBD2 (7 bases). Trimming shortened V by 5 bases and J by 0 bases, and 27 bases separated the two germline ends. In germline, CDR1 is MNHNY, CDR2 SVGAGI (reference sequence). This CDR3 comprises 20 residues. This CDR3 reads CASSPRRTGGTSTSTDTQYF. The DNA of the CDR3 is TGTGCCAGCAGTCCCCGGAGAACGGGGGGCACCAGTACTAGCACAGATACGCAGTATTTT.

This chain uses TRBV2 with TRBJ1-2; no clear D. Germline V CDR1 and CDR2: SNHLY, FYNNEI. The CDR3 is made up of 14 amino acids. V shed 6 bases and J shed 0 bases, with 11 bases lying between them. DNA for the CDR3: TGTGCCAGCAGCCCGGTGTCCGCTAACTATGGCTACACCTTC. Its translation is CASSPVSANYGYTF.

This clone is a singleton in its sample. The chain carries TRBV29-1 and TRBJ2-7, with 7 bases identical to TRBD1. The germline CDR1 and CDR2 sequences are SQVTM and ANQGSEA. The trim removed 4 bases at V and 10 bases at J, leaving 10 bases unmatched. The CDR3 totals 12 residues. The CDR3 DNA reads as TGCAGCGTTGGGGACAGCGGCTCTGAACAGTACGTC. Translation gives CSVGDSGSEQYV.

This clone was seen only a few times. The V call is TRBV18, the J call TRBJ1-1; D gene uncertain. This CDR3 region has 13 residues. Per the germline V gene, CDR1 is KGHSH and CDR2 is LQKENI. V gave up 6 bases and J gave up 5 bases, with 13 bases separating them. The CDR3, as DNA: TGTGCCAGCTCGACACATGAGAAGACTGAAGCTTTCTTT. This encodes CASSTHEKTEAFF. Filled out from reference TRBV18 and TRBJ1-1, the complete variable domain reads NAGVMQNPRHLVRRRGQEARLRCSPMKGHSHVYWYRQLPEEGLKFMVYLQKENIIDESGMPKERFSAEFPKEGPSILRIQQVVRGDSAAYFCASSTHEKTEAFFGQGTRLTVV.

This clone has only one observation. This chain's CDR3 is CASRFPGNTIYF. In DNA form, the CDR3 reads TGTGCCAGTAGATTCCCTGGAAACACCATATATTTT. V gene TRBV19 combines with J gene TRBJ1-3; D is ambiguous. This CDR3 region has 12 residues. Trimming removed 6 bases at V and 2 bases at J, with 5 bases between. Germline loops: CDR1 LNHDA, CDR2 SQIVND (reference sequence). Full variable domain (rest looked up from reference TRBV19 and TRBJ1-3): DGGITQSPKYLFRKEGQNVTLSCEQNLNHDAMYWYRQDPGQGLRLIYYSQIVNDFQKGDIAEGYSVSREKKESFPLTVTSAQKNPTAFYLCASRFPGNTIYFGEGSWLTVV.

V usage is TRBV18 and J usage is TRBJ1-2; 7 nucleotides match TRBD1. The CDR3 runs to 12 residues. Germline values: CDR1 KGHSH, CDR2 LQKENI. V was pared by 8 bases and J by 8 bases, with 8 bases of the junction left unmatched. CDR3 loop: CASGDRVRGYTF. CDR3 sequence (DNA): TGTGCCAGCGGCGACAGGGTACGCGGCTACACCTTC.

The V call is TRBV7-8, the J call TRBJ2-3; 15 nucleotides line up with TRBD2. Germline V gene lookup returns CDR1 SGHVS and CDR2 FQNEAQ. With 5 bases clipped from V and 5 bases from J, the junction kept 2 bases outside the gene matches. The CDR3 sequence is 15 residues long. The CDR3 spells CASSRTSGGEDTQYF. CDR3 DNA sequence: TGTGCCAGCAGCAGGACTAGCGGGGGGGAAGATACGCAGTATTTT. Full variable domain (outside the CDR3, taken from reference TRBV7-8 and TRBJ2-3): GAGVSQSPRYKVAKRGQDVALRCDPISGHVSLFWYQQALGQGPEFLTYFQNEAQLDKSGLPSDRFFAERPEGSVSTLKIQRTQQEDSAVYLCASSRTSGGEDTQYFGPGTRLTVL.

V gene TRBV2 combines with J gene TRBJ2-7, with D hard to call. CDR1 is SNHLY and CDR2 is FYNNEI in the germline V gene. V dropped 6 bases and J dropped 4 bases, with 4 bases sitting between them. The CDR3 is 10 residues long. CDR3: CASRQYEQYV. Here the CDR3 DNA reads TGTGCCAGCAGGCAGTACGAGCAGTACGTC.

V gene TRBV9 combines with J gene TRBJ2-5, with 11 bases fitting TRBD1. The CDR3 covers 17 residues. J gave up 4 bases and V 3 bases, and 11 bases lay outside the gene matches. Germline CDR1 SGDLS, CDR2 YYNGEE. The CDR3 bases are TGTGCCAGCAGCGCTCGGACAGGGGGCGAGAGGGGAGAGACCCAGTACTTC. It specifies CASSARTGGERGETQYF.

The chain links TRBV5-5 to TRBJ1-1; no reliable D call. The CDR3 contains 14 residues. Trimming shortened V by 1 base and J by 1 base, and 8 bases separated the two germline ends. Germline V gene lookup returns CDR1 SGHKS and CDR2 YYEKEE (reference sequence). CDR3 in DNA: TGTGCCAGCAGCTTGACGGGAGAGAACACTGAAGCTTTCTTT. This encodes CASSLTGENTEAFF.

The chain is built from TRBV6-6 and TRBJ2-7; 7 bases match TRBD2. V shed 0 bases and J 6 bases; nucleotides not matched to a gene: 5. CDR1 is MNHNY and CDR2 is SVGAGI in the germline V gene (reference sequence). The CDR3 has 14 residues. Here the CDR3 reads CASSYSITGGEQYV. The CDR3 DNA sequence: TGTGCCAGCAGTTACTCGATTACGGGGGGCGAGCAGTACGTC.

The J gene is TRBJ2-5, the V gene TRBV7-2; 11 positions match TRBD2. The V and J ends lost 5 bases and 6 bases, in that order; junction bases with no gene match: 11. CDR1 SGHTA and CDR2 FQGNSA come from the germline V gene. The CDR3 spans 16 residues. The CDR3 protein is CASSSSGGAAIKTQYF. The CDR3 region has the DNA TGTGCCAGCAGCAGTAGCGGGGGGGCCGCAATAAAGACCCAGTACTTC.